Following are 14 T cell receptor beta chains from one sample sequenced in a study of post-analysis software for immune sequencing data. Their antigen targets remain unknown. The TCR beta cDNA libraries contained unique molecular identifiers. Each CDR3 protein gets one entry after TCRdb re-called the PCR reads with MiXCR. The sample lists around 710,000 distinct CDR3 sequences, around 42% occurring once. Study-wide results and limits: TRBV5-6, TRBV5-1 and TRBV20-1 belonged to a set of about five TRBV segments that were more frequent in patients than controls.

What was sequenced was blood. These receptors all come from a girl aged 5-17 years with multiple sclerosis.

V usage is TRBV6-5 and J usage is TRBJ2-4, with 11 bases aligning to TRBD2. Germline CDR1 and CDR2: MNHEY and SVGAGI. Losses at the gene ends were 6 bases for V and 6 bases for J; bases not matched to a gene: 4. The CDR3 spans 14 residues. CDR3 in DNA: TGTGCCAGCAGAGCGACTAGCGGGGTAAACATTCAGTACTTC. Translating it yields CASRATSGVNIQYF.

V is TRBV20-1 and J is TRBJ2-3; 7 bases are a match to TRBD2. The CDR3 runs 15 residues. Germline V gives CDR1 DFQATT, CDR2 SNEGSKA (reference sequence). Trimming took 1 base from V and 6 from J; bases not matched to a gene: 10. DNA of the CDR3: TGCAGTGCTAGAGCGCGGGGAGGGCCAGGTGATACGCAGTATTTT. This encodes CSARARGGPGDTQYF.

The J gene is TRBJ2-7, the V gene TRBV7-8; D unclear. V dropped 1 base and J dropped 0 bases, with 13 bases sitting between them. Germline CDR1 SGHVS, CDR2 FQNEAQ. The CDR3 extends over 16 amino acids. The CDR3 coding sequence is TGTGCCAGCAGCTTAGTCAGACATGGCAGCTCCTACGAGCAGTACTTC. It specifies CASSLVRHGSSYEQYF.

This clonotype was detected a few times. The chain couples TRBV10-3 to TRBJ2-1, with TRBD2 identical over 8 bases. This CDR3 is built from 14 residues. Germline V gene sequence: CDR1 ENHRY, CDR2 SYGVKD. The J segment lost 8 bases and the V segment lost 8 bases, leaving 11 bases of the junction unmatched. CDR3: CAIGESGSQDEQFF. Here the CDR3 DNA reads TGTGCCATCGGGGAGAGCGGGAGTCAGGATGAGCAGTTCTTC.

The chain carries TRBV6-1 and TRBJ2-6; no clear D. Trimming cost V 2 bases and J 0 bases, with 11 bases left between them. This CDR3 contains 17 residues. Germline V gives CDR1 MNHNS, CDR2 SASEGT. Written as DNA, the CDR3 is TGTGCCAGCAGTGAAAGAAGGACCAGCTCTGGGGCCAACGTCCTGACTTTC. This codes for CASSERRTSSGANVLTF.

The chain combines TRBV7-9 with TRBJ2-7, with a tentative D call TRBD1 (6 bases). Trimming stripped 3 bases from V and 4 bases from J, with 13 bases between. Germline CDR1 SEHNR, CDR2 FQNEAQ (reference sequence). The length of the CDR3 is 14 residues. CDR3 region: CASSFEQGTYEQYF. For the CDR3, the DNA is TGTGCCAGCAGCTTCGAACAGGGAACATACGAGCAGTACTTC.

The CDR3 DNA sequence: TGTGCCAGCAGTGTCCAAAACAGGGACGGTCTGTACTTC. The encoded protein is CASSVQNRDGLYF. The chain couples TRBV27 to TRBJ2-7; TRBD1 is a possible D gene (6 bases). The CDR3 is made up of 13 amino acids. Germline V gene data show CDR1 as MNHEY and CDR2 as SMNVEV (reference sequence). Between the trimmed V and J ends, which lost 5 bases and 12 bases, there was a span of 20 bases.

This rearrangement joins TRBV7-2 to TRBJ2-4; D might be TRBD1 or TRBD2, each matching 5 bases. From germline, CDR1 is SGHTA and CDR2 FQGNSA. V shed 1 base and J shed 13 bases, with 17 bases lying between them. CDR3 length: 14 amino acids. DNA for the CDR3: TGTGCCAGCAGCTTAGGCCCGGGTACAGGCGGGCAGTACTTC. Its translation is CASSLGPGTGGQYF. The variable domain in full, with the rest retrieved from reference TRBV7-2 and TRBJ2-4, is GAGVSQSPSNKVTEKGKDVELRCDPISGHTALYWYRQSLGQGLEFLIYFQGNSAPDKSGLPSDRFSAERTGGSVSTLTIQRTQQEDSAVYLCASSLGPGTGGQYFGAGTRLSVL.

This clonotype was detected only a few times. The CDR3 sequence: CASSFGRQETQYF. The CDR3, as DNA: TGTGCCAGCAGTTTTGGAAGACAAGAGACCCAGTACTTC. The chain joins TRBV12-3 or TRBV12-4 to TRBJ2-5, with unresolved D. The CDR3 runs 13 residues. Trimming removed 3 bases at V and 2 bases at J, with 7 bases between.

The CDR3 DNA is TGTGCCAGCCGGGGTCCGGGACAGGGTACCTACGAGCAGTACTTC. Residues: CASRGPGQGTYEQYF. The chain uses TRBV6-5 and TRBJ2-7; TRBD1 aligns across 9 bases. The length of the CDR3 is 15 residues. Trimming at V came to 8 bases and at J to 2 bases, leaving 10 bases not matched to a gene. The germline gives CDR1 MNHEY, CDR2 SVGAGI.

V is TRBV12-3 or TRBV12-4 and J is TRBJ2-1; 14 bases are a match to TRBD2. The J call may be wrong; the DNA end is better matched by TRBJ2-7. CDR3 length equals 17 residues. The CDR3 DNA reads TGTGCCAGCAGCCTCGGACTAGCGGGAGGTACCTACGATGAGCAGTACTTC. Translated, it gives CASSLGLAGGTYDEQYF.

This clonotype has a handful of counts. The chain couples TRBV12-3 or TRBV12-4 to TRBJ2-1, with a weak D call TRBD2 (5 bases). V was clipped by 6 bases and J by 8 bases, with 14 bases between them. The CDR3 loop spans 13 amino acids. The CDR3 region is CASSPRGLYEQFF. The CDR3 DNA reads TGTGCCAGCAGCCCAAGAGGGCTATATGAGCAGTTCTTC.

V and J are TRBV5-4 and TRBJ2-3; 8 bases fit TRBD2. CDR3 size: 18 residues. Trimming cost V 2 bases and J 0 bases; bases outside gene matches: 11. Germline values: CDR1 SGHNT, CDR2 YYREEE (reference sequence). The CDR3 bases are TGTGCCAGCAGCTTAGTGTCATTACTAGCGGATAGCACAGATACGCAGTATTTT. Its translation: CASSLVSLLADSTDTQYF.

V and J are TRBV10-3 and TRBJ2-7, with D perhaps assigned TRBD1 or TRBD2 (6 bases each). Trimming left V 8 bases short and J 6 bases short, with 17 bases between. The CDR3 length is 13 residues. Germline V gene data show CDR1 as ENHRY and CDR2 as SYGVKD. The CDR3 sequence is CAILRVEGGEQYF. DNA of the CDR3: TGTGCCATCTTACGGGTAGAGGGGGGCGAGCAGTACTTC.